Listed below are T cell receptor beta chains from one sample, sequenced in a study of control samples from healthy donors and cancer patients. The assay was immunoSEQ multiplex PCR, and TCRdb's table has in-frame clones only and misses some. The sample shows 110,000 or so clones, roughly four fifths of them seen only once. Sequenced material: blood. Source of these receptors: a man between 18 and 35 years old in good health. Each CDR3 is given with its conserved first and last residue. The order of the fields is clone size, V gene, CDR3 length, J gene, D gene, CDR3 DNA, CDR3 protein. D genes are given only for firm matches. Clone size is not always given. Where it is, it says once, few, many or a class for expanded clones.

clone size: NA; V gene: TRBV30; CDR3 length: 12; J gene: TRBJ1-5; D gene: TRBD1; CDR3 DNA: TGTGCCTGGGCACAGGGGAATCAGCCCCAGCATTTT; CDR3 protein: CAWAQGNQPQHF
clone size: NA; V gene: TRBV7-9; CDR3 length: 18; J gene: TRBJ1-4; D gene: NA; CDR3 DNA: TGTGCCAGCGCCTCGGGACAAATATTACGGGGGGATAATGAAAAACTGTTTTTT; CDR3 protein: CASASGQILRGDNEKLFF
clone size: NA; V gene: TRBV14; CDR3 length: 18; J gene: TRBJ2-5; D gene: NA; CDR3 DNA: TGTGCCAGCAGCCGAGACGGGGCGAGTGTATGGGGACAAGAGACCCAGTACTTC; CDR3 protein: CASSRDGASVWGQETQYF
clone size: NA; V gene: TRBV25-1; CDR3 length: 13; J gene: TRBJ1-1; D gene: TRBD1; CDR3 DNA: TGTGCCAGCAGTGGCAGGGGGCGAACTGAAGCTTTCTTT; CDR3 protein: CASSGRGRTEAFF
clone size: NA; V gene: TRBV5-4; CDR3 length: 13; J gene: TRBJ2-2; D gene: NA; CDR3 DNA: TGTGCCAGCAGCACTACAGGGTCCGGGGAGCTGTTTTTT; CDR3 protein: CASSTTGSGELFF
clone size: NA; V gene: TRBV27; CDR3 length: 17; J gene: TRBJ2-4; D gene: NA; CDR3 DNA: TGTGCCAGCAGTTTATCGCGGACCCCGAGGGCCAAAAACATTCAGTACTTC; CDR3 protein: CASSLSRTPRAKNIQYF
clone size: NA; V gene: TRBV6-2/TRBV6-3; CDR3 length: 19; J gene: TRBJ1-1; D gene: NA; CDR3 DNA: TGTGCCAGCAGTTACTCGAACCCCTACAGGGATCGAATGAACACTGAAGCTTTCTTT; CDR3 protein: CASSYSNPYRDRMNTEAFF
clone size: NA; V gene: TRBV10-3; CDR3 length: 14; J gene: TRBJ2-1; D gene: TRBD1; CDR3 DNA: TGTGCCATCAGAGGGACAGGGGAACACAATGAGCAGTTCTTC; CDR3 protein: CAIRGTGEHNEQFF
clone size: NA; V gene: TRBV5-5; CDR3 length: 14; J gene: TRBJ2-3; D gene: NA; CDR3 DNA: TGTGCCAGCAGCTTGATGTGGGGGCCAGATACGCAGTATTTT; CDR3 protein: CASSLMWGPDTQYF
clone size: NA; V gene: TRBV7-9; CDR3 length: 13; J gene: TRBJ2-3; D gene: NA; CDR3 DNA: TGTGCCAGCAGCTTACTCCTAGGAAATACGCAGTATTTT; CDR3 protein: CASSLLLGNTQYF
clone size: NA; V gene: TRBV28; CDR3 length: 13; J gene: TRBJ1-4; D gene: NA; CDR3 DNA: TGTGCCAGCAGTTCTTCCGGGGATGAAAAACTGTTTTTT; CDR3 protein: CASSSSGDEKLFF
clone size: many; V gene: TRBV27; CDR3 length: 13; J gene: TRBJ2-7; D gene: NA; CDR3 DNA: TGTGCCAGCAGTCGGGGCAGGGCCTACGAGCAGTACTTC; CDR3 protein: CASSRGRAYEQYF
clone size: few; V gene: TRBV10-1; CDR3 length: 15; J gene: TRBJ1-4; D gene: TRBD1; CDR3 DNA: TGCGCCAGCGGCCAACAGGGGGCGACTGATGAAAAACTGTTTTTT; CDR3 protein: CASGQQGATDEKLFF
clone size: few; V gene: TRBV6-5; CDR3 length: 15; J gene: TRBJ1-2; D gene: TRBD1; CDR3 DNA: TGTGCCAGCACCAGGACAGGGCTCCAGATAGGAGGCTACACCTTC; CDR3 protein: CASTRTGLQIGGYTF
clone size: NA; V gene: TRBV27; CDR3 length: 14; J gene: TRBJ1-2; D gene: NA; CDR3 DNA: TGTGCCAGCAGTTTATCGGGCCAGGGCTATGGCTACACCTTC; CDR3 protein: CASSLSGQGYGYTF
clone size: medium-sized; V gene: TRBV7-6; CDR3 length: 15; J gene: TRBJ2-2; D gene: NA; CDR3 DNA: TGTGCCAGCAGCTTATCGGGGGGCAACACCGGGGAGCTGTTTTTT; CDR3 protein: CASSLSGGNTGELFF
clone size: few; V gene: TRBV6-5; CDR3 length: 13; J gene: TRBJ1-2; D gene: TRBD1; CDR3 DNA: TGTGCCAGCAGTCCACAGGGGAACTATGGCTACACCTTC; CDR3 protein: CASSPQGNYGYTF
clone size: few; V gene: TRBV5-4; CDR3 length: 17; J gene: TRBJ1-3; D gene: NA; CDR3 DNA: TGTGCCAGCAGCTTAAGGTCCGGACAGCTCTCTGGAAACACCATATATTTT; CDR3 protein: CASSLRSGQLSGNTIYF
clone size: NA; V gene: TRBV3-1/TRBV3-2; CDR3 length: 14; J gene: TRBJ1-5; D gene: NA; CDR3 DNA: TGTGCCAGTTGGGGGCGCGGAGGCAATCAGCCCCAGCATTTT; CDR3 protein: CASWGRGGNQPQHF
clone size: NA; V gene: TRBV6-5; CDR3 length: 15; J gene: TRBJ2-2; D gene: NA; CDR3 DNA: TGTGCCAGCAGTAGTGGGAGGGGGACCACCGGGGAGCTGTTTTTT; CDR3 protein: CASSSGRGTTGELFF
clone size: once; V gene: TRBV5-5; CDR3 length: 11; J gene: TRBJ1-2; D gene: NA; CDR3 DNA: TGTGCCAGCAGCGCTGTAAAGGGCTACACCTTC; CDR3 protein: CASSAVKGYTF
clone size: NA; V gene: TRBV28; CDR3 length: 15; J gene: TRBJ1-5; D gene: NA; CDR3 DNA: TGTGCCAGCAGTTTACAGGGGCTGAGCAATCAGCCCCAGCATTTT; CDR3 protein: CASSLQGLSNQPQHF
clone size: NA; V gene: TRBV27; CDR3 length: 15; J gene: TRBJ1-3; D gene: TRBD1; CDR3 DNA: TGTGCCAGCAGCAGGGATGGGACAGCTGGAAACACCATATATTTT; CDR3 protein: CASSRDGTAGNTIYF
clone size: NA; V gene: TRBV2; CDR3 length: 14; J gene: TRBJ1-5; D gene: NA; CDR3 DNA: TGTGCCAGCAGTGGCCCGTTTAGCAATCAGCCCCAGCATTTT; CDR3 protein: CASSGPFSNQPQHF
clone size: few; V gene: TRBV7-9; CDR3 length: 16; J gene: TRBJ2-3; D gene: TRBD2; CDR3 DNA: TGTGCCAGCAGCTTACCTCTGGCGGGGGGGACAGATACGCAGTATTTT; CDR3 protein: CASSLPLAGGTDTQYF
clone size: NA; V gene: TRBV7-2; CDR3 length: 15; J gene: TRBJ2-3; D gene: NA; CDR3 DNA: TGTGCCAGCAGCTTCCCAATACAGGGCGGAGATACGCAGTATTTT; CDR3 protein: CASSFPIQGGDTQYF
clone size: NA; V gene: TRBV28; CDR3 length: 16; J gene: TRBJ1-4; D gene: NA; CDR3 DNA: TGTGCCAGCAGTTATTCCCCCCCGGGACAACTGGGAAAACTGTTTTTT; CDR3 protein: CASSYSPPGQLGKLFF
clone size: NA; V gene: TRBV7-8; CDR3 length: 15; J gene: TRBJ2-2; D gene: NA; CDR3 DNA: TGTGCCAGCAGCTTCCCGCTAGCTGGCACCGGGGAGCTGTTTTTT; CDR3 protein: CASSFPLAGTGELFF
clone size: NA; V gene: TRBV30; CDR3 length: 15; J gene: TRBJ1-1; D gene: NA; CDR3 DNA: TGTGCCTGGAGGCTGACTGGGCAGCTGAACACTGAAGCTTTCTTT; CDR3 protein: CAWRLTGQLNTEAFF
clone size: NA; V gene: TRBV7-2; CDR3 length: 12; J gene: TRBJ2-7; D gene: NA; CDR3 DNA: TGTGCCAGCAGCCTTGCCCTGGGTGGGCAGTACTTC; CDR3 protein: CASSLALGGQYF
clone size: NA; V gene: TRBV5-6; CDR3 length: 13; J gene: TRBJ2-7; D gene: NA; CDR3 DNA: TGTGCCAGCAGCTCAGCTAGATACTACGAGCAGTACTTC; CDR3 protein: CASSSARYYEQYF
clone size: NA; V gene: TRBV30; CDR3 length: 14; J gene: TRBJ1-3; D gene: NA; CDR3 DNA: TGTGCCTGGATTTCACGGGGGAGGGGAAACACCATATATTTT; CDR3 protein: CAWISRGRGNTIYF
clone size: NA; V gene: TRBV7-2; CDR3 length: 17; J gene: TRBJ2-6; D gene: TRBD1; CDR3 DNA: TGTGCCAGCAGCTTCGGGACAGGGGGGGCTGGGGCCAACGTCCTGACTTTC; CDR3 protein: CASSFGTGGAGANVLTF
clone size: NA; V gene: TRBV6-1; CDR3 length: 16; J gene: TRBJ1-5; D gene: NA; CDR3 DNA: TGTGCCAGCAGTGACACTGGGGGCGGCGGCAATCAGCCCCAGCATTTT; CDR3 protein: CASSDTGGGGNQPQHF
clone size: few; V gene: TRBV10-1; CDR3 length: 11; J gene: TRBJ1-5; D gene: NA; CDR3 DNA: TGCGCCAGCAGTGATTCTCAGCCCCAGCATTTT; CDR3 protein: CASSDSQPQHF
clone size: NA; V gene: TRBV6-6; CDR3 length: 15; J gene: TRBJ1-2; D gene: TRBD1; CDR3 DNA: TGTGCCAGCAGTGATCCGACAGGGGAACACTATGGCTACACCTTC; CDR3 protein: CASSDPTGEHYGYTF
clone size: once; V gene: TRBV4-3; CDR3 length: 16; J gene: TRBJ2-6; D gene: NA; CDR3 DNA: TGCGCCAGCAGCCAAGATGAAGGGGCTGGGGCCAACGTCCTGACTTTC; CDR3 protein: CASSQDEGAGANVLTF
clone size: NA; V gene: TRBV11-2; CDR3 length: 14; J gene: TRBJ2-2; D gene: NA; CDR3 DNA: TGTGCCAGCAGCTCCTTTATCGGCACCGGGGAGCTGTTTTTT; CDR3 protein: CASSSFIGTGELFF
clone size: NA; V gene: TRBV6-1; CDR3 length: 17; J gene: TRBJ2-2; D gene: TRBD2; CDR3 DNA: TGTGCCAGCAGTGGGACTAGCGGGGGGGCCGCGGGCGGGGAGCTGTTTTTT; CDR3 protein: CASSGTSGGAAGGELFF
clone size: once; V gene: TRBV6-5; CDR3 length: 14; J gene: TRBJ1-4; D gene: TRBD1; CDR3 DNA: TGTGCCAGCAGTACAAGGGACAGTAATGAAAAACTGTTTTTT; CDR3 protein: CASSTRDSNEKLFF
clone size: NA; V gene: TRBV4-1; CDR3 length: 13; J gene: TRBJ1-2; D gene: NA; CDR3 DNA: TGCGCCAGCAGCCCGACAGTGAACTATGGCTACACCTTC; CDR3 protein: CASSPTVNYGYTF
clone size: NA; V gene: TRBV4-3; CDR3 length: 18; J gene: TRBJ2-3; D gene: TRBD2; CDR3 DNA: TGCGCCAGCAGCCCTCTAGCGGGGGGGGGCCATGGGACAGATACGCAGTATTTT; CDR3 protein: CASSPLAGGGHGTDTQYF